A selection of T cell receptor beta chains follows, all from one sample in a study of T cell responses to AZD1222 COVID-19 vaccine. The protocol was immunoSEQ multiplex PCR, while the TCRdb copy is restricted to in-frame clones and leaves out a portion. The profile shows under 150,000 clones, approximately 94% of them singletons. The specimen was peripheral blood, collected on day 0 of AZD1222 vaccination. The source of these receptors is an adult in good health. CDR3s include the opening cysteine and the closing phenylalanine or tryptophan. A D gene is named only where the DNA matches it firmly. Size values are once, few and many counts, or a class for expanded clones, and some rows have none.

CDR3aa: CASSLSTGNTGELFF; CDR3nt: TGTGCCAGCAGCTTAAGTACAGGGAACACCGGGGAGCTGTTTTTT; d_gene: .; j_gene: TRBJ2-2; abundance: .; v_gene: TRBV7-3
CDR3aa: CASSLARQGAYEQYF; CDR3nt: TGTGCCAGCAGCTTAGCGCGACAGGGGGCCTACGAGCAGTACTTC; d_gene: TRBD1; j_gene: TRBJ2-7; abundance: .; v_gene: TRBV7-9
CDR3aa: CASSLDRREPHNEQFF; CDR3nt: TGTGCCAGCAGCTTAGACAGGCGGGAGCCCCACAATGAGCAGTTCTTC; d_gene: TRBD2; j_gene: TRBJ2-1; abundance: .; v_gene: TRBV7-2
CDR3aa: CASSLADRGQEKLFF; CDR3nt: TGTGCCAGCAGCTTAGCCGACAGGGGGCAAGAAAAACTGTTTTTT; d_gene: TRBD1; j_gene: TRBJ1-4; abundance: .; v_gene: TRBV7-9
CDR3aa: CASKRESETQYF; CDR3nt: TGTGCCAGCAAGAGGGAGAGTGAGACCCAGTACTTC; d_gene: .; j_gene: TRBJ2-5; abundance: .; v_gene: TRBV2
CDR3aa: CASSVGGIWNEQFF; CDR3nt: TGTGCCAGCAGCGTAGGCGGGATCTGGAATGAGCAGTTCTTC; d_gene: .; j_gene: TRBJ2-1; abundance: .; v_gene: TRBV9
CDR3aa: CASAFQSDAPWGYTF; CDR3nt: TGTGCCAGCGCCTTTCAGTCCGACGCCCCTTGGGGCTACACCTTC; d_gene: .; j_gene: TRBJ1-2; abundance: .; v_gene: TRBV19
CDR3aa: CASSGTGGDTEAFF; CDR3nt: TGTGCCAGCTCGGGGACAGGGGGGGACACTGAAGCTTTCTTT; d_gene: TRBD1; j_gene: TRBJ1-1; abundance: .; v_gene: TRBV18
CDR3aa: CASSLASPPRESISYEQYF; CDR3nt: TGTGCCAGCAGCTTAGCTTCTCCACCCCGGGAGTCGATCTCCTACGAGCAGTACTTC; d_gene: .; j_gene: TRBJ2-7; abundance: once; v_gene: TRBV7-9
CDR3aa: CAIGGGVNTEAFF; CDR3nt: TGTGCCATCGGGGGAGGGGTGAACACTGAAGCTTTCTTT; d_gene: .; j_gene: TRBJ1-1; abundance: .; v_gene: TRBV10-3
CDR3aa: CASSMDRLANYGYTF; CDR3nt: TGTGCCAGCAGTATGGACAGACTAGCTAACTATGGCTACACCTTC; d_gene: .; j_gene: TRBJ1-2; abundance: .; v_gene: TRBV2
CDR3aa: CASSHKEGARQYF; CDR3nt: TGTGCCAGCAGCCATAAAGAGGGGGCTAGGCAGTACTTC; d_gene: TRBD1; j_gene: TRBJ2-7; abundance: .; v_gene: TRBV3-1/TRBV3-2
CDR3aa: CASSYSGTYGYTF; CDR3nt: TGTGCCAGCAGTTACTCGGGGACCTATGGCTACACCTTC; d_gene: .; j_gene: TRBJ1-2; abundance: .; v_gene: TRBV6-5
CDR3aa: CASSLLGTGYYEQYF; CDR3nt: TGTGCCAGCAGTTTATTGGGGACAGGGTACTACGAGCAGTACTTC; d_gene: TRBD1; j_gene: TRBJ2-7; abundance: .; v_gene: TRBV27
CDR3aa: CASSSEHQGNEKLFF; CDR3nt: TGTGCCAGTAGCTCCGAACACCAGGGTAATGAAAAACTGTTTTTT; d_gene: .; j_gene: TRBJ1-4; abundance: .; v_gene: TRBV19
CDR3aa: CAWSLSRATGELFF; CDR3nt: TGTGCCTGGAGTCTCAGCAGGGCCACCGGGGAGCTGTTTTTT; d_gene: .; j_gene: TRBJ2-2; abundance: .; v_gene: TRBV30
CDR3aa: CASTDRWARTSWETQYF; CDR3nt: TGTGCCAGTACCGATCGTTGGGCTAGGACTAGCTGGGAGACCCAGTACTTC; d_gene: TRBD2; j_gene: TRBJ2-5; abundance: .; v_gene: TRBV19
CDR3aa: CASSLGREGEKLFF; CDR3nt: TGCGCCAGCAGCTTGGGTCGGGAAGGTGAAAAACTGTTTTTT; d_gene: .; j_gene: TRBJ1-4; abundance: .; v_gene: TRBV5-1
CDR3aa: CASSYDRGNEQYF; CDR3nt: TGTGCCAGCAGTTACGACAGGGGAAACGAGCAGTACTTC; d_gene: TRBD1; j_gene: TRBJ2-7; abundance: .; v_gene: TRBV6-5
CDR3aa: CAWTHGRYGYTF; CDR3nt: TGTGCCTGGACCCACGGACGATATGGCTACACCTTC; d_gene: .; j_gene: TRBJ1-2; abundance: .; v_gene: TRBV30
CDR3aa: CASSVALEQESSGNTIYF; CDR3nt: TGTGCCAGCAGCGTAGCTCTGGAACAGGAGTCCTCTGGAAACACCATATATTTT; d_gene: .; j_gene: TRBJ1-3; abundance: .; v_gene: TRBV9
CDR3aa: CASSVYVGDTIYF; CDR3nt: TGTGCCAGCAGCGTATATGTTGGAGACACCATATATTTT; d_gene: .; j_gene: TRBJ1-3; abundance: .; v_gene: TRBV9
CDR3aa: CASSTRTGGFYEQYF; CDR3nt: TGTGCCAGTAGTACCCGGACAGGGGGCTTCTACGAGCAGTACTTC; d_gene: TRBD1; j_gene: TRBJ2-7; abundance: .; v_gene: TRBV19
CDR3aa: CASSSNTEAFF; CDR3nt: TGTGCCAGCAGCTCGAACACTGAAGCTTTCTTT; d_gene: .; j_gene: TRBJ1-1; abundance: .; v_gene: TRBV5-4
CDR3aa: CASSTGNTEAFF; CDR3nt: TGTGCCAGCTCGACGGGGAACACTGAAGCTTTCTTT; d_gene: .; j_gene: TRBJ1-1; abundance: .; v_gene: TRBV18